This T cell receptor (beta chain) appears in the sequencing data of a study of response to subunit inactivated influenza vaccine. The V gene's germline CDR1 is LGHNA and CDR2 YNFKEQ. V was pared by 1 base and J by 2 bases, with 5 bases of the junction left unmatched. CDR3 size: 15 residues. This clonotype was counted a few times. Using its own MiXCR run on the RT-PCR reads, TCRdb lists one record per CDR3 protein. The sample gives roughly 570,000 distinct CDR3 sequences, under 15% of which show up once; roughly 13% is in the top ten. The V and J genes are TRBV4-2 and TRBJ2-7, with 7 bases that match TRBD1. The specimen was PBMCs from blood, collected 45 days after vaccination. This sequence was found in a man in his fifties or sixties who received an inactivated influenza vaccine. The CDR3 loop reads CASSQGQTGTYEQYF. The CDR3 region has the DNA TGTGCCAGCAGCCAAGGTCAGACAGGGACCTACGAGCAGTACTTC.